Shown below are 15 T cell receptor beta chains from a single sample sequenced in a study of naive and memory T cell subsets (dated by TCRdb to about 2017). Receptors were amplified or captured by UMI-ligation and nested PCR. TCRdb lists the instrument as Illumina MiSeq. An equimolar mix of two oligonucleotides covering both TRBC1 and TRBC2 was used as the beta constant-region primer. The ligated cDNA went through four rounds of PCR with nested alpha and beta constant-region primers together with the SP2 primer. The public reads were run again by TCRdb, first through fastp at Q25 and then through MiXCR, and only productive beta chains were kept. Identical CDR3 proteins give one entry, which carries the most common genes and DNA. The sample table contains approximately 29,000 distinct CDR3 sequences; only one count was recorded for roughly 20% of them. The ten biggest clones cover 3.4% of the sample.

The sequenced sample consisted of effector memory CD4+ T cells from blood. This sample's cell subset or site label indicates: effector memory, CD45RA- CD27-. These receptors were taken from a human donor in good health.

As regards this clonotype: The junction differs from germline at one of its ends, possibly a read error. This chain joins TRBV6-2 or TRBV6-3 and TRBJ2-7; D uncertain. The germline V gene has CDR1 MNHEY and CDR2 SVGEGT. CDR3 length: 14 amino acids. The CDR3: CASSYRVGSDEQYF. CDR3 coding DNA: TGTGCCAGCAGTTACCGCGTGGGCTCCGACGAGCAGTACTTC.

The genes are TRBV7-2 and TRBJ2-1; 9 bases are shared with TRBD2. CDR1 and CDR2 from the germline V gene are SGHTA and FQGNSA. V dropped 5 bases and J dropped 6; count of bases not matched to a gene: 8. The CDR3 totals 15 residues. CDR3 sequence reads: CASSPIAGVANEQFF. DNA for the CDR3: TGTGCCAGCAGCCCTATAGCGGGAGTCGCCAATGAGCAGTTCTTC. Together with reference TRBV7-2 and TRBJ2-1, the CDR3 gives the full variable domain: GAGVSQSPSNKVTEKGKDVELRCDPISGHTALYWYRQSLGQGLEFLIYFQGNSAPDKSGLPSDRFSAERTGGSVSTLTIQRTQQEDSAVYLCASSPIAGVANEQFFGPGTRLTVL.

The chain employs TRBV6-5 and TRBJ2-5; 12 bases agree with TRBD2. CDR3 length equals 17 residues. Germline trimming cut 6 bases from V and 4 bases from J; bases unmatched to any gene: 12. In germline, CDR1 is MNHEY, CDR2 SVGAGI. This CDR3 is CASRPTVTSGSSETQYF. The DNA of the CDR3 is TGTGCCAGCAGACCTACAGTGACTAGCGGGAGTTCAGAGACCCAGTACTTC.

The gene calls are TRBV5-1 and TRBJ2-7; D is uncertain. Germline V lookup: CDR1 SGHRS, CDR2 YFSETQ. The CDR3 is 12 amino acids. The V and J ends lost 4 bases and 4 bases respectively, with 9 bases between them. CDR3 nucleotides: TGCGCCAGCAGCCCCACGTTATACGAGCAGTACTTC. Amino acids: CASSPTLYEQYF.

This clonotype has ten or more counts. This chain links TRBV6-5 with TRBJ1-1; D not certain. V was trimmed by 1 base and J by 0 bases, leaving 9 bases between them. The CDR3 is 15 amino acids. From germline, CDR1 is MNHEY and CDR2 SVGAGI. CDR3 loop: CASSYFRALNTEAFF. CDR3 in DNA: TGTGCCAGCAGTTACTTCCGGGCTTTGAACACTGAAGCTTTCTTT.

Here the CDR3 DNA reads TGCAGTGCTAGGTGGGCTAGCGGGAGAACAGATACGCAGTATTTT. Translating it yields CSARWASGRTDTQYF. This chain connects TRBV20-1 to TRBJ2-3, with TRBD2 matching 10 bases. There are 15 residues in the CDR3. J was trimmed by 3 bases and V by 3 bases; bases with no gene match: 6. Germline assignment: CDR1 DFQATT and CDR2 SNEGSKA (reference sequence).

This clonotype has a handful of counts. The rearrangement uses TRBV6-2 or TRBV6-3 and TRBJ2-7, with TRBD2 matching over 13 bases. V was clipped by 0 bases and J by 0 bases; unmatched bases: 5. CDR1 is MNHEY, CDR2 SVGEGT, per germline. The CDR3 is 18 amino acids. CDR3 amino acids: CASSYSGLAGESSYEQYF. CDR3 bases: TGTGCCAGCAGTTACTCCGGACTAGCGGGGGAAAGCTCCTACGAGCAGTACTTC.

The chain recombines TRBV7-6 with TRBJ2-7, with 7 bases fitting TRBD2. This CDR3 is 17 amino acids long. V was pared by 5 bases and J by 7 bases, with 20 bases of the junction left unmatched. Looked up from germline, CDR1 is SGHVS and CDR2 is FNYEAQ. The CDR3 nucleotides are TGTGCCAGCAGCCCACTCCCTCGGGCGGGAGCTACGGGGGAGCAGTACTTC. Translation: CASSPLPRAGATGEQYF.

The V and J genes are TRBV7-3 and TRBJ2-1, with D perhaps assigned TRBD1 or TRBD2 (6 bases each). CDR1 is SGHTA, CDR2 FQGTGA, per germline. V was trimmed by 8 bases and J by 6 bases, leaving 17 bases between them. This CDR3 is built from 14 residues. The CDR3 is CASAMGGASNEQFF. The CDR3 DNA follows: TGTGCCAGCGCGATGGGGGGCGCATCCAATGAGCAGTTCTTC. The full variable domain, its missing parts supplied by reference TRBV7-3 and TRBJ2-1, is GAGVSQTPSNKVTEKGKYVELRCDPISGHTALYWYRQSLGQGPEFLIYFQGTGAADDSGLPNDRFFAVRPEGSVSTLKIQRTERGDSAVYLCASAMGGASNEQFFGPGTRLTVL.

The table lists this clonotype with a few counts. The V and J genes are TRBV28 and TRBJ2-7; 9 bases agree with TRBD1. With V trimmed by 10 bases and J by 5 bases, 9 bases remained unmatched. The CDR3 spans 13 residues. Per the germline V gene, CDR1 is MDHEN and CDR2 is SYDVKM. The CDR3 coding sequence is TGTGCCATAAAGGGACAGGGCAGGGACGAGCAGTACTTC. It specifies CAIKGQGRDEQYF.

This clonotype was found a few times. The CDR3 sequence is CASHGTGANEQYF. For the CDR3, the DNA is TGTGCCTCCCACGGGACAGGGGCCAACGAGCAGTACTTC. The chain employs TRBV30 and TRBJ2-7; 10 bases line up with TRBD1. The length of the CDR3 is 13 residues. Trimming took 7 bases from V and 5 from J; bases not matched to a gene: 8. Germline CDR1 and CDR2: GTSNPN and SVGIG (reference sequence).

The chain recombines TRBV28 with TRBJ2-5; D is perhaps TRBD1 or TRBD2 (6 bases each). Trimming pared 3 bases from V and 5 bases from J, leaving 19 bases between. CDR3 length: 16 residues. Germline loops: CDR1 MDHEN, CDR2 SYDVKM. DNA of the CDR3: TGTGCCAGCAGTTTTGGGGGCGGGGCGCTGGGGGAGACCCAGTACTTC. The encoded protein is CASSFGGGALGETQYF.

The sample holds many counts of this clonotype. V and J are TRBV28 and TRBJ1-5; TRBD1 is a possible D gene (6 bases). CDR3 length: 15 residues. V lost 5 bases to trimming and J lost 4 bases, with 15 bases between them. Germline V lookup: CDR1 MDHEN, CDR2 SYDVKM. This chain's CDR3 is CASSPRTRGNQPQHF. CDR3 coding DNA: TGTGCCAGCAGTCCACGAACCAGGGGAAATCAGCCCCAGCATTTT.

The V and J genes are TRBV5-4 and TRBJ2-1; 7 bases match TRBD2. The CDR3 runs to 15 residues. Germline values: CDR1 SGHNT, CDR2 YYREEE (reference sequence). Germline trimming cut 4 bases from V and 3 bases from J; bases unmatched to any gene: 7. The CDR3 coding sequence is TGTGCCAGCAGCATTCCGGGACTAATCTACAATGAGCAGTTCTTC. It translates to CASSIPGLIYNEQFF.

The table lists this clonotype with many counts. The junction departs from the called germline gene at one end, perhaps through a read error. The rearrangement links TRBV11-2 to TRBJ1-5; no clear D gene. Per germline, CDR1 SGHAT and CDR2 FQNNGV. The CDR3 sequence is 15 residues long. CDR3 DNA sequence: TGTGCCAGCAGCCTAGACGGAGATAGCAATCAGCCCCAGCATTTT. As protein: CASSLDGDSNQPQHF.